This TCR beta chain emerged from a study of blood T cell repertoires in COVID-19. Study-wide context: PBMCs, B-cell-depleted T cells, or T cells provided the cDNA or gDNA that made up the material.

This CDR3 is built from 13 residues. V was cut by 7 bases and J by 2 bases, with 9 bases left in between. Germline loops: CDR1 LNHDA, CDR2 SQIVND (reference sequence). Living in about two dozen US areas, the participants were between roughly 18 and 90 years of age. Among Cohort 3 donors, those recovered had two negative PCRs, clearance, or symptom resolution. TCRdb keeps only in-frame clones here, not all; method: immunoSEQ multiplex PCR. The sample has about 200,000 clones, 80% to 85% seen once. The chain couples TRBV19 to TRBJ1-5, with D possibly being TRBD1 (5 bases). Sequenced sample: PBMCs or T cells enriched from blood (not recorded which). The sequence was obtained from a middle-aged man who had recovered from COVID-19. CDR3 in DNA: TGTGCCAGTACGGGGGAGGGCAATCAGCCCCAGCATTTT. Amino acids: CASTGEGNQPQHF.